What follows describes a single T cell receptor beta chain. These data come from a study of blood T cell repertoires in COVID-19. Study context: The samples span acute and convalescent COVID-19 from the United States, Italy and Spain.

Original methodology: The assay estimated nucleated cells by amplifying reference gene primers. Profiling relied on immunoSEQ multiplex PCR, and the TCRdb table lists in-frame clones only, not all of them. V and J calls and clone size are copied from that table; D and trimming were computed from the DNA. The sample carries about 70,000 clones, approximately 92% recorded once. This TCR derives from a man in his fifties with active COVID-19. Sequencing used peripheral blood.

Here the CDR3 reads CASSSKLAGAETQYF. In nucleotides, the CDR3 is TGCGCCAGCAGTTCCAAGTTGGCGGGGGCCGAGACCCAGTACTTC. This chain joins TRBV5-1 and TRBJ2-5; D possibly corresponds to TRBD2 (7 bases). The V and J ends lost 5 bases and 5 bases respectively, with 19 bases between them. There are 15 residues in the CDR3. From germline, CDR1 is SGHRS and CDR2 YFSETQ.